This TCR beta chain was recovered during a study of glioma-infiltrating T cells after dendritic cell vaccination. Some clones are missing from TCRdb's copy, which holds only in-frame ones; the method was immunoSEQ multiplex PCR. Found here are about 50,000 clones, approximately 90% of them singletons; the top ten hold roughly 5.3%. Time point reported: after dendritic cell vaccination, including at tumor progression/relapse. The ends were cut back, 0 bases at V and 5 bases at J, with 7 bases in the middle. There are 14 residues in the CDR3. Germline CDR1 MGHRA, CDR2 YSYEKL. The TCR was taken from a human donor with glioblastoma. V usage is TRBV4-1 and J usage is TRBJ1-4, with D possibly being TRBD1 (5 bases). The specimen was blood, collected after dendritic cell vaccination. CDR3 coding DNA: TGCGCCAGCAGCCAAGAGGGGGGGAATGAAAAACTGTTTTTT. It yields the protein CASSQEGGNEKLFF.